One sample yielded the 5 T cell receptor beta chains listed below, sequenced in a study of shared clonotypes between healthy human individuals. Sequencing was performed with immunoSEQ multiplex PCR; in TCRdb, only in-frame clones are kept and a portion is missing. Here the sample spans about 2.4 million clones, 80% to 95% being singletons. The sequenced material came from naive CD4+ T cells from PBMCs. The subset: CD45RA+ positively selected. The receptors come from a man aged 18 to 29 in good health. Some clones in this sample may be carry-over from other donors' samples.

The CDR3 here is CASSLGSEGQPQHF. DNA for the CDR3: TGCGCCAGCAGCTTGGGCTCCGAAGGTCAGCCCCAGCATTTT. This chain connects TRBV5-1 to TRBJ1-5, with no clear D. The germline CDR1 and CDR2 sequences are SGHRS and YFSETQ. Trimming stripped 0 bases from V and 6 bases from J, with 10 bases between. The CDR3 spans 14 residues.

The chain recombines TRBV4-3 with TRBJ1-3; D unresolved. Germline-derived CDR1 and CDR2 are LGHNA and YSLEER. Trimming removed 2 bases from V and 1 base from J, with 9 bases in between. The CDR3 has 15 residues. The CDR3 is CASSQNSVSGNTIYF. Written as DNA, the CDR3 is TGCGCCAGCAGCCAAAACAGTGTTTCTGGAAACACCATATATTTT.

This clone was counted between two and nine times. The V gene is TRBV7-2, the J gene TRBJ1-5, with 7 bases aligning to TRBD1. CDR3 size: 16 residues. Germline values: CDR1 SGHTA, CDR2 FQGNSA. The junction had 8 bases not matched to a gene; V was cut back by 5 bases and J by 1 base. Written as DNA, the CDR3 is TGTGCCAGCAGCACCCGACAGGGTATGAGCAATCAGCCCCAGCATTTT. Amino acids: CASSTRQGMSNQPQHF.

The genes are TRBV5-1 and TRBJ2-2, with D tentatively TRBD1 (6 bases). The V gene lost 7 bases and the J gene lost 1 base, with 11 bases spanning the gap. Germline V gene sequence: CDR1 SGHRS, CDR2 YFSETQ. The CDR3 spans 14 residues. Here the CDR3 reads CASAADRNTGELFF. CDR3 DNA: TGCGCCAGCGCCGCGGACAGGAACACCGGGGAGCTGTTTTTT.

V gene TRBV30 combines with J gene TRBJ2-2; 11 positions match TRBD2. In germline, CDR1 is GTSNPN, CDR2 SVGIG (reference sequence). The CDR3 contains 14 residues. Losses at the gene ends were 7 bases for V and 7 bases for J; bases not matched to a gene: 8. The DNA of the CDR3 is TGTGCCTTGACGACTAGCGGGATTTTCGGGGAGCTGTTTTTT. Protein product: CALTTSGIFGELFF.